A selection of T cell receptor gamma chains follows, all from one sample in a study of Vδ1+ human thymocytes. TCRdb used CATT to re-call clones from the multiplex PCR reads. The sample carries some 22,000 gamma-chain clones, roughly 13% recorded once. Input material: Vdelta1+ gamma-delta thymocytes from the thymus. These receptors were taken from a child younger than two who had congenital heart surgery. CDR3s include the opening cysteine and the closing phenylalanine or tryptophan. Size is stated for part of the rows, as once, few or many counts, or as a class when the clone is expanded.

V,size,J,length,CDR3,DNA
TRGV8,few,TRGJ1/TRGJ2,12,CATWDIRYKKLF,TGTGCCACCTGGGATATCAGGTATAAGAAACTCTTT
TRGV5,NA,TRGJ1/TRGJ2,14,CATWDNHPYYKKLF,TGTGCCACCTGGGACAACCACCCGTATTATAAGAAACTCTTT
TRGV4,few,TRGJ1/TRGJ2,13,CATWDGNTYKKLF,TGTGCCACCTGGGATGGGAACACTTATAAGAAACTCTTT
TRGV8,NA,TRGJ1/TRGJ2,13,CATWESNYYKKLF,TGTGCCACCTGGGAGAGCAATTATTATAAGAAACTCTTT
TRGV8,NA,TRGJ1/TRGJ2,14,CATWDRRIYYKKLF,TGTGCCACCTGGGATAGGAGAATTTATTATAAGAAACTCTTT
TRGV5,few,TRGJ1/TRGJ2,12,CATWTSYYKKLF,TGTGCCACCTGGACGAGTTATTATAAGAAACTCTTT
TRGV5,few,TRGJ1/TRGJ2,12,CATWDRSRLKLF,TGTGCCACCTGGGACAGGAGCCGGTTGAAACTCTTT
TRGV4,NA,TRGJP2,15,CATWNGNSSDWIKTF,TGTGCCACCTGGAATGGGAATAGTAGTGATTGGATCAAGACGTTT
TRGV5,NA,TRGJ1/TRGJ2,13,CATWDRPRYKKLF,TGTGCCACCTGGGACAGGCCTCGATATAAGAAACTCTTT
TRGV5,NA,TRGJ1/TRGJ2,14,CATWDRPIYYKKLF,TGTGCCACCTGGGACAGGCCTATTTATTATAAGAAACTCTTT
TRGV2,few,TRGJP2,13,CATWDAPGWIKTF,TGTGCCACCTGGGACGCACCTGGTTGGATCAAGACGTTT
TRGV2,few,TRGJ1/TRGJ2,11,CATWVPGGKLF,TGTGCCACCTGGGTTCCGGGAGGGAAACTCTTT
TRGV8,few,TRGJ1/TRGJ2,15,CATWDSRGLYYKKLF,TGTGCCACCTGGGATAGCCGAGGGTTGTATTATAAGAAACTCTTT
TRGV9,few,TRGJP2,13,CALWETFDWIKTF,TGTGCCTTGTGGGAGACGTTTGATTGGATCAAGACGTTT
TRGV5,few,TRGJ1/TRGJ2,14,CATWDRQEGYKKLF,TGTGCCACCTGGGACAGGCAGGAAGGGTATAAGAAACTCTTT
TRGV9,few,TRGJ1/TRGJ2,14,CALWEVQENYKKLF,TGTGCCTTGTGGGAGGTGCAGGAGAATTATAAGAAACTCTTT
TRGV9,few,TRGJ1/TRGJ2,13,CALWEVAVTRKLF,TGTGCCTTGTGGGAGGTGGCAGTAACCAGGAAACTCTTT
TRGV4,NA,TRGJ1/TRGJ2,13,CATPARNYYKKLF,TGTGCCACCCCAGCAAGGAACTATTATAAGAAACTCTTT
TRGV3,NA,TRGJ1/TRGJ2,12,CATWDRSVVKLF,TGTGCCACCTGGGACCGTTCAGTGGTGAAACTCTTT
TRGV8,few,TRGJ1/TRGJ2,12,CATWDMKGKKLF,TGTGCCACCTGGGATATGAAAGGGAAGAAACTCTTT
TRGV4,few,TRGJ1/TRGJ2,14,CATWDGSKQGEKLF,TGTGCCACCTGGGACGGCAGTAAGCAGGGGGAGAAACTCTTT
TRGV9,NA,TRGJ1/TRGJ2,15,CALWEPQTNYYKKLF,TGTGCCTTGTGGGAGCCCCAAACTAATTATTATAAGAAACTCTTT
TRGV8,few,TRGJ1/TRGJ2,12,CATWDRPVQKLF,TGTGCCACCTGGGATAGGCCCGTTCAGAAACTCTTT
TRGV3,few,TRGJ1/TRGJ2,13,CATWDSLNYKKLF,TGTGCCACCTGGGACAGCCTCAATTATAAGAAACTCTTT
TRGV9,few,TRGJ1/TRGJ2,13,CALWERAGYKKLF,TGTGCCTTGTGGGAACGCGCGGGGTATAAGAAACTCTTT
TRGV5,NA,TRGJ1/TRGJ2,14,CATWDRPRDYKKLF,TGTGCCACCTGGGACAGGCCGCGAGATTATAAGAAACTCTTT
TRGV9,few,TRGJ1/TRGJ2,14,CALWEVKDYYKKLF,TGTGCCTTGTGGGAGGTGAAAGATTATTATAAGAAACTCTTT
TRGV5,NA,TRGJP2,17,CATWDIRGRGSDWIKTF,TGTGCCACCTGGGACATTCGAGGTAGGGGTAGTGATTGGATCAAGACGTTT
TRGV9,NA,TRGJ1/TRGJ2,15,CALWEVSMIRDKKLF,TGTGCCTTGTGGGAGGTGTCCATGATCCGCGATAAGAAACTCTTC
TRGV9,few,TRGJ1/TRGJ2,15,CALWEVRPNYYKKLF,TGTGCCTTGTGGGAGGTTAGACCGAATTATTATAAGAAACTCTTT
TRGV5,few,TRGJ1/TRGJ2,11,CATWDKPPKVF,TGTGCCACCTGGGACAAGCCCCCGAAGGTCTTT
TRGV2,NA,TRGJP2,12,CATWNSDWIKTF,TGTGCCACCTGGAATTCGGATTGGATCAAGACGTTT
TRGV9,few,TRGJ1/TRGJ2,13,CALWEPFYYKKLF,TGTGCCTTGTGGGAGCCCTTTTATTATAAGAAACTCTTT
TRGV2,NA,TRGJP2,15,CATWDATGSDWIKTF,TGTGCCACCTGGGACGCAACTGGAAGTGATTGGATCAAGACGTTT
TRGV3,NA,TRGJ1/TRGJ2,13,CATWARVYYKKLF,TGTGCCACCTGGGCCAGGGTTTATTATAAGAAACTCTTT
TRGV9,NA,TRGJ1/TRGJ2,14,CALWEVQWDYKKLF,TGTGCCTTGTGGGAGGTGCAATGGGATTATAAGAAACTCTTT
TRGV2,NA,TRGJP2,16,CATWDGPSGGDWIKTF,TGTGCCACCTGGGACGGGCCAAGTGGTGGTGATTGGATCAAGACGTTT
TRGV2,few,TRGJ1/TRGJ2,14,CATWDGRSYYKKLF,TGTGCCACCTGGGACGGGCGGAGTTATTATAAGAAACTCTTT
TRGV2,NA,TRGJ1/TRGJ2,15,CATWDRLGLRYKKLF,TGTGCCACCTGGGACAGGCTAGGGCTTAGGTATAAGAAACTCTTT
TRGV8,few,TRGJP2,15,CATWDRIRSDWIKTF,TGTGCCACCTGGGATAGGATACGTAGTGATTGGATCAAGACGTTT
TRGV8,NA,TRGJ1/TRGJ2,11,CATWDRRVKLF,TGTGCCACCTGGGATAGGCGGGTGAAACTCTTT
TRGV9,NA,TRGJP2,14,CALWEVRGRGIKTF,TGTGCCTTGTGGGAGGTGCGGGGGAGGGGGATCAAGACGTTT
TRGV4,few,TRGJ1/TRGJ2,11,CATWVDYKKLF,TGTGCCACCTGGGTGGATTATAAGAAACTCTTT
TRGV2,few,TRGJ1/TRGJ2,12,CATWDGHHKKLF,TGTGCCACCTGGGACGGGCACCATAAGAAACTCTTT
TRGV8,few,TRGJP2,12,CATWDSGRIKTF,TGTGCCACCTGGGATAGTGGGAGGATCAAGACGTTT
TRGV9,NA,TRGJ1/TRGJ2,16,CALWSLGSPNYYKKLF,TGTGCCTTGTGGTCGTTGGGGTCCCCGAATTATTATAAGAAACTCTTT
TRGV3,NA,TRGJ1/TRGJ2,15,CATWDRMVGWEKKLF,TGTGCCACCTGGGACAGGATGGTTGGCTGGGAAAAGAAACTCTTT
TRGV5,few,TRGJ1/TRGJ2,11,CATWDRRLKLF,TGTGCCACCTGGGACAGGCGGTTGAAACTCTTT
TRGV5,NA,TRGJ1/TRGJ2,10,CATWDRSKLF,TGTGCCACCTGGGACAGGTCGAAACTCTTT
TRGV4,NA,TRGJ1/TRGJ2,14,CATWDGLVYYKKLF,TGTGCCACCTGGGATGGGCTGGTTTATTATAAGAAACTCTTT
TRGV4,few,TRGJ1/TRGJ2,14,CATWDGLGHYKKLF,TGTGCCACCTGGGATGGGCTGGGGCATTATAAGAAACTCTTT